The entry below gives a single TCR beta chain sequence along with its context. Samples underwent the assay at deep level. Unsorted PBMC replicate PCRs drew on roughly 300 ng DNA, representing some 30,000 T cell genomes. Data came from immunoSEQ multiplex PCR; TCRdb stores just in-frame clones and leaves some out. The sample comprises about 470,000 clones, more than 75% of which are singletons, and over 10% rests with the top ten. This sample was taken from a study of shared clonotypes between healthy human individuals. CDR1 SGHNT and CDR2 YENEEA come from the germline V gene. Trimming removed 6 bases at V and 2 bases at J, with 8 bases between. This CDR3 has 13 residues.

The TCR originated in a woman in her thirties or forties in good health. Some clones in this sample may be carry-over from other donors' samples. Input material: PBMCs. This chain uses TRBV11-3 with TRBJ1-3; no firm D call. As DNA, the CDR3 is TGTGCCAGCAGTTCCCTCCCTGGAAACACCATATATTTT. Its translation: CASSSLPGNTIYF. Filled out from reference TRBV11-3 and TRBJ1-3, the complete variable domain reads EAGVVQSPRYKIIEKKQPVAFWCNPISGHNTLYWYLQNLGQGPELLIRYENEEAVDDSQLPKDRFSAERLKGVDSTLKIQPAELGDSAVYLCASSSLPGNTIYFGEGSWLTVV.